The 7 T cell receptor beta chains in this list originate from one sample, sequenced in a study of cytomegalovirus exposure and HLA in healthy donors. Both 60 Vbeta primers and 13 Jbeta primers went into the PCR. The assay was immunoSEQ multiplex PCR, and TCRdb's table has in-frame clones only and misses some. Of more than 140,000 clones detected, about 80% appear once; the ten largest clones hold approximately 0.66%. Source material: PBMCs. The receptors stem from a male donor in good health and CMV-seronegative.

The CDR3 sequence: CASSPNTGRVDGYTF. CDR3 in DNA: TGCGCCAGCAGCCCCAATACCGGCAGGGTTGACGGCTACACCTTC. The chain is built from TRBV5-1 and TRBJ1-2, with D possibly being TRBD1 (5 bases). This CDR3 spans 15 amino acids. V lost 4 bases and J lost 8, with 21 bases in between. In germline, CDR1 is SGHRS, CDR2 YFSETQ.

This clone has more than one count but fewer than ten. The V and J genes are TRBV19 and TRBJ2-1; D call uncertain. Germline CDR1 is LNHDA and CDR2 is SQIVND (reference sequence). Trimming took 5 bases from V and 4 from J, leaving 9 bases between them. The CDR3 totals 13 residues. CDR3 region: CASSQFRYNEQFF. CDR3 in DNA: TGTGCCAGTAGTCAATTCCGGTACAATGAGCAGTTCTTC.

This chain links TRBV5-1 with TRBJ2-2, with TRBD1 matching 7 bases. CDR3 size: 16 residues. The germline V gene has CDR1 SGHRS and CDR2 YFSETQ. V lost 2 bases, J lost 6 bases, and 10 bases stayed unmatched. The CDR3 nucleotides read TGCGCCAGCAGCTTCACAGGGGTTGATTTCTCCGGGGAGCTGTTTTTT. It specifies CASSFTGVDFSGELFF.

The chain employs TRBV11-2 and TRBJ2-4; the D is unclear. The germline gives CDR1 SGHAT, CDR2 FQNNGV. The CDR3 has 15 residues. Trimming shortened V by 2 bases and J by 1 base, and 9 bases separated the two germline ends. The CDR3 coding sequence is TGTGCCAGCAGCTTAATCCGCCAGGCCAAAAACATTCAGTACTTC. Translated, it gives CASSLIRQAKNIQYF.

V is TRBV5-5 and J is TRBJ1-3; 8 bases map to TRBD1. The CDR3 spans 15 residues. CDR1 is SGHKS and CDR2 is YYEKEE in the germline V gene (reference sequence). The V gene end was trimmed by 4 bases and the J gene end by 0 bases; junction bases not matched to a gene: 3. CDR3 region: CASSMTGASGNTIYF. The CDR3 DNA reads TGTGCCAGCAGCATGACAGGGGCCTCTGGAAACACCATATATTTT. Full variable domain (missing parts from reference TRBV5-5 and TRBJ1-3): DAGVTQSPTHLIKTRGQQVTLRCSPISGHKSVSWYQQVLGQGPQFIFQYYEKEERGRGNFPDRFSARQFPNYSSELNVNALLLGDSALYLCASSMTGASGNTIYFGEGSWLTVV.

This sequence joins TRBV27 and TRBJ1-4; TRBD1 aligns across 9 bases. The V segment lost 3 bases and the J segment 10 bases; nucleotides outside the gene matches: 6. The length of the CDR3 is 14 residues. Germline values: CDR1 MNHEY, CDR2 SMNVEV (reference sequence). The CDR3 nucleotides are TGTGCCAGCAGTTTCGGACAGGGGCCCCTAAAACTGTTTTTT. Translating it yields CASSFGQGPLKLFF.

This clone was seen a single time. The J gene is TRBJ2-1, the V gene TRBV29-1; 7 nucleotides line up with TRBD2. The CDR3 extends over 15 amino acids. Trimming took 4 bases from V and 9 from J; bases not matched to a gene: 15. The germline V gene encodes CDR1 SQVTM and CDR2 ANQGSEA. DNA of the CDR3: TGCAGCGTTGGGAGGCGGCGGGAGAAATGGGGTGAGCAGTTCTTC. This translates into CSVGRRREKWGEQFF.